The entry that follows covers one T cell receptor beta chain sequence. There is no known antigen for this receptor. There are no base qualities to consult, and no much larger clone falls within one base. The CDR3, from cysteine to phenylalanine, totals 13 residues. The CDR3 DNA has 39 bases and is translated from base 1. V loses 7 bases of germline sequence and J loses 6 bases, and the interval between the two ends is 15 bases. The sample originates from a study of blood T cell repertoires in COVID-19 (dated by TCRdb to between 2020 and 2021). Background on the whole study: The collaborator samples originated in the United States, Italy and Spain and spanned the acute and convalescent phases of COVID-19. The prospective study material was composed of cDNA or gDNA derived from T cells, B-cell-depleted T cells, or PBMCs. The dataset comprised deeply sampled blood TCRbeta repertoires from subjects exposed to, actively infected with, or recovered from COVID-19. A freely available public database, intended as a resource for researchers studying the immune response to SARS-CoV-2, is where the repertoires were released. The samples were drawn from the first 160 participants of the ongoing ImmuneRACE study and from roughly 1,300 subjects provided by 6 global collaborators. Sample metadata almost always included a de-identified subject ID, COVID-19 status, age in years and sex. Where HLA class I and class II types were available, the types were taken from metadata supplied by the sample provider, not from assay-based typing. The research as a whole found: Clinical and demographic metadata were provided uncurated, with the amount varying by source and participant.

The immunoSEQ Assay, a bias-controlled multiplex PCR, was used to amplify TCRbeta CDR3 regions from genomic DNA. In the authors' own workflow: Within the assay, amplification of reference gene primers was used to estimate how many nucleated cells each sample contained. Sequence reads were collapsed and filtered to measure the absolute abundance of every unique TCRbeta CDR3 rearrangement. For each sample, productive Simpson clonality was calculated as the square root of Simpson's diversity index over productive rearrangements. TCRdb retrieved this table from immuneACCESS and kept in-frame rearrangements only. Not all clones are present; in checked studies, unresolved V genes account for under half, and no reason is known for the remainder. V and J calls and clone size are as listed in that table; D and trimming were resolved from the DNA. The sample yields about 68,000 clones; 80% to 90% were counted once. 2.5% to 3% of the sample is held by the ten biggest clonotypes.

The collaborating institutions used their own protocols to collect whole blood in K2EDTA tubes. For TCRbeta analysis, collaborator samples were shipped as frozen whole blood, as isolated PBMCs, or as DNA extracted from either sample type. The clonotype comes from a man aged 45-65 years with acute or convalescent COVID-19. The sequenced sample consisted of peripheral blood. The chain was built from TRBV12-3 or TRBV12-4 and TRBJ1-1; perhaps TRBD1 is the D gene, with 5 bases matching. This receptor carries the CDR3 CASNLIGAPEAFF. The DNA sequence follows: TGTGCCAGCAACCTAATAGGGGCACCTGAAGCTTTCTTT.